This T cell receptor (beta chain) was captured in a study of blood T cell repertoires in COVID-19. Study at large: Samples of COVID-19 (acute and convalescent) were obtained from the United States, Italy and Spain. Nucleic acid was either cDNA or gDNA, and it came from T cells, B-cell-depleted T cells, or PBMCs.

The CDR3 consists of 11 residues. Unmatched junction bases numbered 9, after V lost 6 bases and J lost 11 bases. In germline, CDR1 is SQVTM, CDR2 ANQGSEA. As originally analysed: Amplification from reference gene primers served as the basis for estimated nucleated cell counts. TCRdb's table, derived via immunoSEQ multiplex PCR, lists solely in-frame clones and lacks some. The V and J calls and clone size are taken from that table; D and trimming were inferred from the DNA. The table includes 40,000 to 55,000 clones, roughly 87% detected once. This chain links TRBV29-1 with TRBJ1-1; 7 nucleotides line up with TRBD1. The specimen sequenced was peripheral blood. The receptor was isolated from a man aged 45-65 years with active COVID-19. CDR3 sequence reads: CSVDKGQFAFF. In DNA form, the CDR3 reads TGCAGCGTCGATAAGGGACAGTTCGCTTTCTTT.